This TCR beta chain was profiled in a study of cytotoxic CD8 clonotypes in ibrutinib-treated CLL. Study summary: It was after a median approximately twelve months of treatment, range 6 to 36, that response samples were taken.

Genomic DNA in an amount of approximately 2 micrograms was extracted from cryopreserved PBMCs and used for the preparation of TCR beta libraries. The repertoire was sequenced with immunoSEQ multiplex PCR; TCRdb's copy has only in-frame clones and lacks some. The sample lists some 300,000 clones; more than 65% were seen once. Germline V gene sequence: CDR1 SGHDN, CDR2 FVKESK. This CDR3 is built from 14 residues. The V segment lost 4 bases and the J segment 6 bases; nucleotides outside the gene matches: 4. The receptor was derived from a human donor with chronic lymphocytic leukemia. The sample in question was PBMCs, obtained before ibrutinib treatment. The chain couples TRBV14 to TRBJ2-4, with 9 bases that match TRBD1. The CDR3 is CASSLWTGANIQYF. The DNA for the CDR3 is TGTGCCAGCAGCCTGTGGACAGGGGCAAACATTCAGTACTTC.